Following are 3 T cell receptor beta chains from one sample sequenced in a study of blood T cell repertoires in COVID-19 (dated by TCRdb to the early 2020s). The method behind the library was the immunoSEQ multiplex PCR assay. In TCRdb, the immuneACCESS table is reduced to in-frame sequences with V and J assigned. These tables do not hold every clone; where another copy was compared, an unresolved V gene accounts for under half, and the others remain unexplained. Across this sample there are approximately 210,000 clones, with about 91% seen only once. 4% to 5.5% of the sample comes from the top ten. Source material: peripheral blood. Every receptor here comes from a woman in her 40s with acute or convalescent COVID-19.

The V gene is TRBV3-1 (or the pseudogene TRBV3-2), the J gene TRBJ1-1; D not certain. Trimming took 0 bases from V and 11 from J, leaving 10 bases between them. Germline assignment: CDR1 LGHDT and CDR2 YNNKEL (reference sequence). This CDR3 has 12 amino acids. The CDR3 bases are TGTGCCAGCAGCCAAGAGGAAAATAGCGCTTTCTTT. Translated: CASSQEENSAFF.

V usage is TRBV6-5 and J usage is TRBJ1-2; a weak D match, TRBD1 (6 bases). CDR1 and CDR2 (germline): MNHEY, SVGAGI. V was pared by 0 bases and J by 8 bases, with 13 bases between. This CDR3 contains 14 residues. CDR3 sequence: CASSYSGTQGGYTF. Written as DNA, the CDR3 is TGTGCCAGCAGTTACTCAGGGACACAGGGCGGCTACACCTTC.

The gene calls are TRBV19 and TRBJ2-1, with 9 bases matching TRBD1. This CDR3 spans 13 amino acids. Germline-derived CDR1 and CDR2 are LNHDA and SQIVND (reference sequence). The V segment lost 10 bases and the J segment 6 bases; nucleotides outside the gene matches: 7. DNA for the CDR3: TGTGCCACCCAGGACAGGGGCCCCAATGAGCAGTTCTTC. Translated: CATQDRGPNEQFF.